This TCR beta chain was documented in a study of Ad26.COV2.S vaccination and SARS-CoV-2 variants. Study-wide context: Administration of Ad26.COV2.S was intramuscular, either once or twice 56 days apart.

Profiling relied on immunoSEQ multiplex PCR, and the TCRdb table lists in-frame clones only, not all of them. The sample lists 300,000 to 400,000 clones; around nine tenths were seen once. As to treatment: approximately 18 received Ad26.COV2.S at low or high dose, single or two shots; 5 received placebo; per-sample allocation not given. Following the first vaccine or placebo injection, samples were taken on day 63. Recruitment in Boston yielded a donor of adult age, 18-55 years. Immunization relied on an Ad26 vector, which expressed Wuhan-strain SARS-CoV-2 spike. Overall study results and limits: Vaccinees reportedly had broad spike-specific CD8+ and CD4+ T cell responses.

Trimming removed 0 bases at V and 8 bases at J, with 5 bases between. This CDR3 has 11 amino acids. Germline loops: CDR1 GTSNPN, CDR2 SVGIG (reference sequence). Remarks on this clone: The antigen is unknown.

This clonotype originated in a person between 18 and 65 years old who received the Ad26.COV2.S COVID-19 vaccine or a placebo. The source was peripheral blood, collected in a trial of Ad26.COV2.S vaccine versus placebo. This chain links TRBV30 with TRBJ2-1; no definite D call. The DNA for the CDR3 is TGTGCCTGGAGTGTACGGGATGAGCAGTTCTTC. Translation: CAWSVRDEQFF. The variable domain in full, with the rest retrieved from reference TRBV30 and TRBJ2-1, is SQTIHQWPATLVQPVGSPLSLECTVEGTSNPNLYWYRQAAGRGLQLLFYSVGIGQISSEVPQNLSASRPQDRQFILSSKKLLLSDSGFYLCAWSVRDEQFFGPGTRLTVL.